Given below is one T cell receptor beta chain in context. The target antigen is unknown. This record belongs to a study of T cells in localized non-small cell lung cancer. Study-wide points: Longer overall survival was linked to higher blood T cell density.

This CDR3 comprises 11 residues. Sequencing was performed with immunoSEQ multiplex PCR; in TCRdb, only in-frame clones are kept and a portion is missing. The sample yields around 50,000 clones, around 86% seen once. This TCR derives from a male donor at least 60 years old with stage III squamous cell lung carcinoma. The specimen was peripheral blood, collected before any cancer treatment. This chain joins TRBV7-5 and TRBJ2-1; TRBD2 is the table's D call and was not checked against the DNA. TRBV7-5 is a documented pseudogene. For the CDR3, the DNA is TGTGTTGTCCTACTAGCCAATGAGCAGTTCTTC. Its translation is CVVLLANEQFF.